The present TCR beta chain was sequenced within a study of blood T cell repertoires in COVID-19 (dated by TCRdb to between 2020 and 2021). Turning to the overall study: The collaborator samples originated in the United States, Italy and Spain and spanned the acute and convalescent phases of COVID-19. The material from the prospective study consisted of cDNA or gDNA derived from T cells, B-cell-depleted T cells, or PBMCs. The sample metadata nearly always contained a de-identified subject ID, COVID-19 status, age in years and sex. Samples came from the ongoing ImmuneRACE study (first 160 participants) plus 1,254 subjects from 6 global collaborators. Subjects who had been exposed to COVID-19, were actively infected with it, or had recovered from it provided the deeply sampled blood TCRbeta repertoires that made up the dataset. Where available, HLA class I and class II types were taken from metadata supplied by the sample provider and were not determined by assay-based typing. A freely available public database, intended as a resource for researchers studying the immune response to SARS-CoV-2, is where the repertoires were released.

The immunoSEQ Assay, a bias-controlled multiplex PCR, was used to amplify TCRbeta CDR3 regions from genomic DNA. The original methods were these. Nucleated cell counts per sample were estimated from amplification of reference gene primers within the assay. To quantify the absolute abundance of each unique TCRbeta CDR3 rearrangement, sequence reads were collapsed and filtered. For each sample, productive Simpson clonality was calculated by taking the square root of Simpson's diversity index across productive rearrangements. TCRdb mirrors the immuneACCESS table, restricted to in-frame sequences. Some clones are absent from its copies; in checked studies, under half trace to an unresolved V gene, and the reason for the others is unknown. From that table come the V and J calls and clone size; the DNA was used to work out D and trimming. Counted in this sample were about 250,000 clones; over 80% of them appeared once. 1.5% to 1.7% of the sample rests with the top ten.

Another Seattle source contributed samples from volunteer blood donors who had recovered from COVID-19. The collaborating institutions used their own protocols to collect whole blood in K2EDTA tubes. For TCRbeta analysis, collaborators shipped samples as frozen whole blood, isolated PBMCs, or DNA extracted from either of those sample types. The table lists this clone with a count of one. There is no known antigen for this receptor. The sample holds no much larger clone one base away, and base qualities are not on file. Study-wide conclusions, independent of this receptor: The quantity of clinical and demographic metadata differed by source and by participant and was supplied without curation.

Sequenced: peripheral blood. This sequence originates from a woman in her 40s who had recovered from COVID-19.

The encoded CDR3 is CASSLTGNNQETQYF. At the DNA level, the sequence is TGCGCCAGCAGCCTTACAGGGAACAACCAAGAGACCCAGTACTTC. The sequence joins TRBV4-1 to TRBJ2-5; a weak D assignment points to TRBD1 (6 bases agree). Reading from cysteine to phenylalanine, the CDR3 counts 15 amino acids. CDR3 DNA only is kept here, 45 bases in frame from base 1. V is pared back by 4 bases and J by 0 bases, with 12 bases lying between the germline termini. The germline V gene supplies CDR1 MGHRA and CDR2 YSYEKL.